The 14 T cell receptor beta chains reported below all come from one sample, sequenced in a study of sequential checkpoint blockade in melanoma. Stated treatment: randomized to nivolumab then ipilimumab (arm A) or the reverse (arm B). Here immunoSEQ multiplex PCR was the method, and the copy in TCRdb shows in-frame clones only, minus some. This repertoire shows roughly 11,000 clones, just under 85% found once; its top ten account for 40% to 65%. Sample: CD8+ T cells sorted from blood (inferred from file names), taken from a patient given nivolumab and ipilimumab in sequence. Receptors originate from a human donor with melanoma.

Only a few counts were recorded for this clone. The chain combines TRBV6-6 with TRBJ2-7, with 9 bases lining up with TRBD1. CDR3 length: 13 amino acids. Germline lookup yields CDR1 MNHNY and CDR2 SVGAGI (reference sequence). The V and J ends lost 10 bases and 3 bases, in that order; junction bases with no gene match: 7. The CDR3 coding sequence is TGTGCCACCTCCGGGACAGGGTTCTACGAGCAGTACTTC. Protein sequence: CATSGTGFYEQYF.

V and J are TRBV6-5 and TRBJ2-5; D perhaps matches TRBD1 (7 bases). The J call may be incorrect, as the DNA end agrees better with TRBJ2-7. The CDR3 runs 15 residues. Per germline, CDR1 MNHEY and CDR2 SVGAGI. The CDR3 coding sequence is TGTGCCAGCAGTTACTCTGCAGGGGGGTACTACGAGCAGTACTTC. Protein product: CASSYSAGGYYEQYF.

The chain couples TRBV5-6 to TRBJ1-1; 8 bases map to TRBD1. CDR1 SGHDT and CDR2 YYEEEE come from the germline V gene. J lost 7 bases, V lost 2 bases, and 13 bases had no gene match. The CDR3 has 16 residues. This CDR3 is CASSFTQGAPVIEAFF. The CDR3 DNA is TGTGCCAGCAGCTTCACCCAGGGGGCGCCGGTGATTGAAGCTTTCTTT.

This clone has just one count. The V gene is TRBV10-3, the J gene TRBJ2-7; D is possibly TRBD2 (7 bases). The CDR3 length is 17 residues. Deletions cut 2 bases from V and 5 bases from J, with 22 bases between. CDR1 is ENHRY, CDR2 SYGVKD, per germline. The CDR3 loop is CAISEGFDGGPPHEQYF. The CDR3 DNA reads as TGTGCCATCAGTGAGGGGTTTGACGGGGGGCCCCCCCACGAGCAGTACTTC.

This chain uses TRBV28 with TRBJ1-5; D not certain. The V gene lost 0 bases and the J gene lost 1 base, with 16 bases spanning the gap. Germline CDR1 and CDR2: MDHEN and SYDVKM. The CDR3 runs 18 residues. The CDR3 DNA sequence: TGTGCCAGCAGTTTATGGGACTCGTACTTGAAAAGCAATCAGCCCCAGCATTTT. This translates into CASSLWDSYLKSNQPQHF.

In this sample, this clone turned up a few times. CDR3 region: CASSQGFGTGELFF. The CDR3 nucleotides are TGCGCCAGCAGCCAAGGTTTCGGCACCGGGGAGCTGTTTTTT. The chain joins TRBV4-3 to TRBJ2-2; D is uncertain. Trimming removed 1 base from V and 4 bases from J, with 7 bases in between. Germline V gives CDR1 LGHNA, CDR2 YSLEER. This CDR3 comprises 14 residues.

The V gene is TRBV7-6, the J gene TRBJ1-5; maybe TRBD1 (6 bases). The length of the CDR3 is 15 residues. Germline loops: CDR1 SGHVS, CDR2 FNYEAQ. Deletions cut 1 base from V and 3 bases from J, with 10 bases between. The CDR3 bases are TGTGCCAGCAGCTTAGGGGCAGGGGCCAATCAGCCCCAGCATTTT. It translates to CASSLGAGANQPQHF.

This chain joins TRBV6-5 and TRBJ2-1; D remains ambiguous. Germline loops: CDR1 MNHEY, CDR2 SVGAGI. This CDR3 has 13 residues. Trimming cost V 5 bases and J 8 bases, with 13 bases left between them. CDR3 nucleotides: TGTGCCAGCAGTCAGGCTGGGTTCGATGAGCAGTTCTTC. Amino acid sequence: CASSQAGFDEQFF.

The V call is TRBV10-1, the J call TRBJ2-3, with 8 positions matching TRBD2. Germline assignment: CDR1 WNHNN and CDR2 SYGVQD (reference sequence). Trimming cost V 6 bases and J 5 bases; bases outside gene matches: 10. The CDR3 has 15 amino acids. CDR3 sequence: CASSQRGGREDTQYF. The CDR3 DNA reads as TGCGCCAGCAGCCAACGGGGGGGCCGGGAAGATACGCAGTATTTT.

The chain couples TRBV4-2 to TRBJ2-5; D unresolved. CDR3 size: 12 residues. Deletions cut 0 bases from V and 5 bases from J, with 4 bases between. Germline CDR1 LGHNA, CDR2 YNFKEQ. In DNA, the CDR3 is TGTGCCAGCAGCCAAGAGAGGGAGACCCAGTACTTC. Translated, it gives CASSQERETQYF.

J is TRBJ2-6 and V is TRBV19; no definite D call. The CDR3 extends over 14 amino acids. Trimming cost V 6 bases and J 0 bases, with 6 bases left between them. CDR1 LNHDA and CDR2 SQIVND come from the germline V gene (reference sequence). In DNA, the CDR3 is TGTGCCAGTAGCAGCGTCTCTGGGGCCAACGTCCTGACTTTC. Translated, it gives CASSSVSGANVLTF. The full variable domain, in which reference TRBV19 and TRBJ2-6 provide the parts outside the CDR3, is DGGITQSPKYLFRKEGQNVTLSCEQNLNHDAMYWYRQDPGQGLRLIYYSQIVNDFQKGDIAEGYSVSREKKESFPLTVTSAQKNPTAFYLCASSSVSGANVLTFGAGSRLTVL.

The V and J genes are TRBV5-5 and TRBJ2-7, with TRBD1 matching 10 bases. With V trimmed by 4 bases and J by 5 bases, 15 bases remained unmatched. The length of the CDR3 is 17 residues. CDR1 and CDR2 from the germline V gene are SGHKS and YYEKEE (reference sequence). DNA for the CDR3: TGTGCCAGCAGCAGTAATAGCCCGGGACAGGGGAACAACGAGCAGTACTTC. It yields the protein CASSSNSPGQGNNEQYF.

The chain employs TRBV4-2 and TRBJ1-6; D not resolved. V was trimmed by 0 bases and J by 6 bases, leaving 15 bases between them. The germline V gene encodes CDR1 LGHNA and CDR2 YNFKEQ. The CDR3 has 17 residues. CDR3 residues: CASSQDFQEMANSPLHF. In DNA, the CDR3 is TGTGCCAGCAGCCAAGATTTTCAGGAAATGGCTAATTCACCCCTCCACTTT.

J is TRBJ1-5 and V is TRBV4-1; tentatively, D is TRBD1 (5 bases). Per the germline V gene, CDR1 is MGHRA and CDR2 is YSYEKL. V lost 0 bases and J 6 bases, leaving 9 bases between the germline ends. This CDR3 spans 14 amino acids. The CDR3 coding sequence is TGCGCCAGCAGCCAAGATCGGGGGGGTCAGCCCCAGCATTTT. Translation: CASSQDRGGQPQHF.